This TCR beta chain was documented in a study of early T cells in non-severe SARS-CoV-2 infection. Study summary: Sequenced bulk RNA came from whole blood that was unsorted, and chains were unpaired. Study-level results: Anti-spike CD8 specificities were favored by VDJdb matching, whose results missed private and CD4 specificities.

This clonotype was detected a few times. Its antigen is undetermined. Trimming pared 5 bases from V and 1 base from J, leaving 16 bases between. The CDR3 contains 16 residues. The germline V gene encodes CDR1 KGHDR and CDR2 SFDVKD. Each cDNA molecule carried a unique molecular identifier. MiXCR was run by TCRdb on the 5' RACE reads, yielding one entry per CDR3 protein. The sample contains approximately 100,000 distinct CDR3 sequences, approximately 10% of which appear only once. The sequence derives from an adult who was a healthcare worker with PCR-confirmed SARS-CoV-2 infection or an uninfected control (not recorded which). The rearrangement uses TRBV24-1 and TRBJ1-1, with D maybe TRBD1 (5 bases). The sequencing input was whole blood. CDR3 in DNA: TGTGCCACCAGTGTAGGAGTGGGAGACAGGAACACTGAAGCTTTCTTT. Translation: CATSVGVGDRNTEAFF.